This T cell receptor beta chain derives from a study of blood T cell repertoires in COVID-19. On the study more broadly: Donors in the United States, Italy and Spain gave samples during acute or convalescent COVID-19. The analysed material was cDNA or gDNA that came from T cells, B-cell-depleted T cells, or PBMCs.

Germline CDR1 reads SGDLS; CDR2 reads YYNGEE. This CDR3 contains 14 residues. The J segment lost 5 bases and the V segment lost 0 bases, leaving 4 bases of the junction unmatched. In its sample, this clone was seen a few times. Source study methods: Estimation of nucleated cell counts was performed using reference gene primer amplification. Using immunoSEQ multiplex PCR, the repertoire was profiled, and TCRdb retains in-frame clones only, with some absent. Clonal size and the V and J genes are those of that table, whereas D and trimming came from the DNA. Among roughly 140,000 clones, 70% to 90% were seen once, and the ten largest hold 5%.

The rearrangement links TRBV9 to TRBJ2-7, with 8 bases identical to TRBD1. What was sequenced was peripheral blood. The receptor comes from a woman aged 50 to 60 with acute or convalescent COVID-19. The CDR3 region is CASSVDPGQDEQYF. The CDR3 DNA reads as TGTGCCAGCAGCGTAGATCCGGGACAGGACGAGCAGTACTTC.